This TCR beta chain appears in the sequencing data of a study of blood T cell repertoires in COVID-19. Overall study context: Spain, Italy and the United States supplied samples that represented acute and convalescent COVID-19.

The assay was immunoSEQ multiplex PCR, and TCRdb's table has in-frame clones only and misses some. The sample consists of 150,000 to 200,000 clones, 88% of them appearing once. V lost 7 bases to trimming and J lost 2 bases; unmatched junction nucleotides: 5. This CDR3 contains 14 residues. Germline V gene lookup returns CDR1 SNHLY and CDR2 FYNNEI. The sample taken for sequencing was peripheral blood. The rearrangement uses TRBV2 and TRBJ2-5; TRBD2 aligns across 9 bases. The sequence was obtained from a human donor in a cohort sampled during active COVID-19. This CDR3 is CASNAGGRQETQYF. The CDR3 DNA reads TGTGCCAGCAATGCGGGGGGGCGGCAAGAGACCCAGTACTTC.